The 3 T cell receptor beta chains below come from one sample, sequenced in a study of blood T cell repertoires in COVID-19. Some clones are missing from TCRdb's copy, which holds only in-frame ones; the method was immunoSEQ multiplex PCR. Of fewer than 100,000 clones listed, about 85% are singletons. The sample consisted of peripheral blood. All receptors derive from a man between 70 and 80 years old with acute or convalescent COVID-19.

The chain links TRBV4-1 to TRBJ1-2; no clear D. Germline V CDR1 and CDR2: MGHRA, YSYEKL. V was trimmed by 5 bases and J by 4 bases, leaving 17 bases between them. This CDR3 is 15 amino acids long. CDR3 in amino acids: CASSESEGVTYGYTF. CDR3 nucleotides: TGCGCCAGCAGCGAAAGTGAGGGTGTCACCTATGGCTACACCTTC.

The chain combines TRBV7-6 with TRBJ1-2; D is undetermined. Germline CDR1 reads SGHVS; CDR2 reads FNYEAQ. The CDR3 contains 15 residues. The V end was cut by 7 bases, the J end by 5 bases, with 20 bases between. The CDR3 DNA sequence: TGTGCCAGCACCCGCGGCCTTTTAACGGGGTATGGCTACACCTTC. Translation gives CASTRGLLTGYGYTF.

This clone was recorded once. The V call is TRBV6-2 or TRBV6-3, the J call TRBJ2-5; 11 positions match TRBD2. Per germline, CDR1 MNHEY and CDR2 SVGEGT. V lost 4 bases to trimming and J lost 4 bases; unmatched junction nucleotides: 5. The CDR3 has 15 amino acids. This CDR3 reads CASSFSGGAVETQYF. The CDR3 region has the DNA TGTGCCAGCAGTTTTAGCGGGGGGGCCGTAGAGACCCAGTACTTC.